The T cell receptor (beta chain) described here comes from a study of cytomegalovirus exposure and HLA in healthy donors. As for the study in general: The same platform was used for the 110 or so validation repertoires and the roughly 670 first-cohort repertoires, a later analysis reported.

Generated by immunoSEQ multiplex PCR, the TCRdb table keeps only in-frame clones and is missing some. The sample yields about 330,000 clones, approximately 86% seen once. Concerning this clone: The antigen is unknown.

Findings and limits, study-wide: In the 130 or so validation repertoires, a later analysis found that first-cohort TCR clusters tended to co-occur.

The origin of this receptor is a woman in her twenties or thirties in good health and CMV-seropositive. Sequencing was carried out using PBMCs.

The CDR3 here is CASSETGHQYEQYF. The CDR3 region has the DNA TGTGCCAGCAGTGAAACGGGACACCAATACGAGCAGTACTTC. This rearrangement joins TRBV2 to TRBJ2-7; D possibly corresponds to TRBD1 (6 bases). This CDR3 has 14 amino acids. The germline CDR1 and CDR2 sequences are SNHLY and FYNNEI. V gave up 2 bases and J gave up 4 bases, with 12 bases separating them.